The rows below give T cell receptor beta chains drawn from one sample of a study of OX40 agonist ivuxolimab in advanced cancers. Profiled with immunoSEQ multiplex PCR; TCRdb holds only in-frame clones, not every one. The sample holds 65,000 to 70,000 clones, roughly 80% seen once. This sample comprised CD4+ or CD8+ T cells sorted from blood, obtained in a trial of the OX40 agonist ivuxolimab. The receptors were gathered from an adult with an advanced solid tumor such as melanoma, head and neck, liver or kidney cancer. CDR3s include the opening cysteine and the closing phenylalanine or tryptophan. A D gene is named only where the DNA matches it firmly. Expanded clones are given a class, and other clones once, few, many or no size at all.

V,size,D,J,CDR3,DNA
TRBV30,NA,NA,TRBJ1-5,CAWSRSNQPQHF,TGTGCCTGGAGTCGGAGCAATCAGCCCCAGCATTTT
TRBV30,NA,NA,TRBJ2-1,CAWSFGELNEQFF,TGTGCCTGGAGTTTTGGGGAGCTAAATGAGCAGTTCTTC
TRBV29-1,NA,NA,TRBJ2-7,CSIVRTDSSEQYF,TGCAGCATAGTCCGGACGGATTCCTCCGAGCAGTACTTC
TRBV11-2,NA,NA,TRBJ2-7,CASSLIALATHEQYF,TGTGCCAGCAGCTTAATCGCTCTAGCCACCCACGAGCAGTACTTC
TRBV28,NA,NA,TRBJ1-1,CASSPPWGEVAFF,TGTGCCAGCAGTCCCCCCTGGGGTGAGGTAGCTTTCTTT
TRBV18,NA,NA,TRBJ1-1,CASSPRGQRNTEAFF,TGTGCCAGCTCACCACGCGGGCAGAGGAACACTGAAGCTTTCTTT
TRBV6-5,NA,NA,TRBJ1-2,CASPPEGGGHYGYTF,TGTGCCAGCCCCCCCGAGGGTGGGGGGCACTATGGCTACACCTTC
TRBV2,NA,NA,TRBJ1-5,CASSYQTAWGNQPQHF,TGTGCCAGCAGTTATCAGACAGCCTGGGGCAATCAGCCCCAGCATTTT
TRBV6-5,few,NA,TRBJ1-2,CASSYSGPVLDGYTF,TGTGCCAGCAGTTACTCGGGGCCGGTGCTCGATGGCTACACCTTC
TRBV7-9,NA,NA,TRBJ1-2,CASSRVTGPQDGYTF,TGTGCCAGCAGCCGGGTGACAGGCCCTCAGGACGGCTACACCTTC
TRBV7-8,few,NA,TRBJ1-2,CASSLENRNTDNYGYTF,TGTGCCAGCAGCTTAGAGAACAGAAACACCGATAACTATGGCTACACCTTC
TRBV5-1,NA,NA,TRBJ1-2,CASSSEFFPGYTF,TGCGCCAGCAGCTCGGAGTTCTTCCCAGGCTACACCTTC
TRBV28,NA,NA,TRBJ2-3,CASSWRYPATDTQYF,TGTGCCAGCAGTTGGAGGTACCCCGCCACAGATACGCAGTATTTT
TRBV4-1,NA,NA,TRBJ1-6,CASSQDLSPDNSPLHF,TGCGCCAGCAGCCAAGATCTGTCCCCGGATAATTCACCCCTCCACTTT
TRBV5-1,NA,NA,TRBJ1-3,CASSLAGQGNTIYF,TGCGCCAGCAGCTTGGCAGGGCAAGGAAACACCATATATTTT
TRBV9,NA,NA,TRBJ2-7,CASSPPSTGIHEQYF,TGTGCCAGCAGCCCCCCCTCGACAGGTATCCACGAGCAGTACTTC
TRBV7-6,NA,NA,TRBJ2-5,CASSLVTRQETQYF,TGTGCCAGCAGCTTAGTAACGAGACAAGAGACCCAGTACTTC
TRBV10-3,NA,NA,TRBJ2-7,CAIRRQLIYEQYF,TGTGCCATCAGGAGACAACTTATCTACGAGCAGTACTTC
TRBV20-1,once,NA,TRBJ2-7,CSVSGQYEQYF,TGCAGTGTGAGCGGGCAATACGAGCAGTACTTC
TRBV28,NA,NA,TRBJ2-1,CASSRYNEQFF,TGTGCCAGCAGTCGCTACAATGAGCAGTTCTTC
TRBV5-1,NA,NA,TRBJ2-5,CASSFSPPSRGRQEIQYF,TGCGCCAGCAGCTTTTCCCCCCCTAGTCGGGGGAGACAAGAGATCCAGTACTTC
TRBV15,NA,NA,TRBJ2-7,CATSRDLARNPSYEQYF,TGTGCCACCAGCAGAGATTTAGCCCGGAACCCCTCCTACGAGCAGTACTTC
TRBV19,NA,NA,TRBJ2-7,CASSIDGSGILGYEQYF,TGTGCCAGTAGTATAGATGGGTCCGGGATCCTGGGCTACGAGCAGTACTTC
TRBV28,NA,TRBD2,TRBJ2-7,CASSRTSASYEQYF,TGTGCCAGCAGCAGGACTAGCGCGTCCTACGAGCAGTACTTC
TRBV11-3,NA,NA,TRBJ2-5,CASSLAGQVQETQYF,TGTGCCAGCAGCTTAGCAGGGCAGGTACAAGAGACCCAGTACTTC
TRBV23-1,NA,NA,TRBJ2-7,CASRPPGSPYEQYF,TGCGCCAGCAGACCTCCTGGGTCCCCCTACGAGCAGTACTTC
TRBV5-1,NA,TRBD2,TRBJ2-5,CASSLFLAGGRQTQYF,TGCGCCAGCAGCTTGTTTCTCGCGGGGGGGCGACAGACCCAGTACTTC
TRBV30,NA,TRBD1,TRBJ1-2,CARWDRVDYGYTF,TGTGCCAGATGGGACAGGGTCGACTATGGCTACACCTTC
TRBV2,NA,NA,TRBJ2-7,CASSSLSYEQYF,TGTGCCAGCAGCTCCCTTTCCTACGAGCAGTACTTC
TRBV9,NA,NA,TRBJ1-1,CASSVSVNTEAFF,TGTGCCAGCAGCGTATCAGTAAACACTGAAGCTTTCTTT
TRBV18,NA,TRBD1,TRBJ1-3,CASSQSRDRAGNTIYF,TGTGCCAGCTCCCAGTCCCGGGACAGGGCTGGAAACACCATATATTTT
TRBV13,NA,NA,TRBJ2-1,CASSLDRAREQFF,TGTGCCAGCAGCTTAGACAGGGCCCGGGAGCAGTTCTTC
TRBV4-1,NA,TRBD1,TRBJ1-2,CASSRPVGTGNGYTF,TGCGCCAGCAGCCGACCCGTCGGGACAGGTAACGGCTACACCTTC
TRBV11-2,few,NA,TRBJ2-7,CASRYFYEQYF,TGTGCCAGCAGGTACTTCTACGAGCAGTACTTC
TRBV29-1,once,TRBD1,TRBJ1-4,CSAQDRVGEKLFF,TGCAGCGCCCAGGACAGGGTTGGTGAAAAACTGTTTTTT
TRBV5-1,few,NA,TRBJ1-3,CASSPDSSGNTIYF,TGCGCCAGCAGCCCTGACAGCTCTGGAAACACCATATATTTT
TRBV7-9,NA,NA,TRBJ1-4,CASRQGGALGEKLFF,TGTGCCAGCAGACAGGGAGGGGCACTGGGAGAAAAACTGTTTTTT
TRBV6-6,NA,TRBD2,TRBJ2-3,CASSYSAGGLADTQYF,TGTGCCAGCAGTTACTCGGCGGGAGGGTTGGCAGATACGCAGTATTTT
TRBV21-1,NA,NA,TRBJ2-3,CASSDKPDRGRYHTDTQYF,TGTGCCAGCAGCGATAAGCCGGACAGGGGGCGCTACCACACAGATACGCAGTATTTT
TRBV19,NA,NA,TRBJ1-3,CASTEGYSGNTIYF,TGTGCCAGTACGGAGGGGTACTCTGGAAACACCATATATTTT
TRBV19,NA,TRBD1,TRBJ2-7,CASSPTGVHEQYF,TGTGCCAGTAGCCCGACAGGGGTCCACGAGCAGTACTTC
TRBV14,NA,NA,TRBJ1-2,CASSQMGFRGYTF,TGTGCCAGCAGCCAAATGGGGTTTCGAGGCTACACCTTC
TRBV7-9,NA,NA,TRBJ1-5,CASSLLGVGQPQHF,TGTGCCAGCAGCTTGTTGGGGGTTGGGCAGCCCCAGCATTTT
TRBV21-1,NA,NA,TRBJ2-1,CASSKEASYNEQFF,TGTGCCAGCAGCAAAGAGGCTTCCTACAATGAGCAGTTCTTC
TRBV2,NA,NA,TRBJ1-5,CASISGTDSNQPQHF,TGTGCCAGCATCTCCGGGACGGATAGCAATCAGCCCCAGCATTTT
TRBV19,NA,NA,TRBJ2-2,CASSIVTGSYGELFF,TGTGCCAGTAGTATAGTAACAGGGAGCTACGGGGAGCTGTTTTTT
TRBV18,NA,NA,TRBJ2-1,CASSRAGTGNEQFF,TGTGCCAGCTCTCGGGCGGGAACTGGGAATGAGCAGTTCTTC
TRBV5-6,NA,NA,TRBJ2-7,CASSGAYEQYF,TGTGCCAGCAGTGGGGCCTACGAGCAGTACTTC
TRBV30,once,NA,TRBJ1-5,CAWGRAGGGNQPQHF,TGTGCCTGGGGTAGGGCCGGAGGGGGCAATCAGCCCCAGCATTTT
TRBV18,NA,NA,TRBJ1-4,CASSTVGRVGEKLFF,TGTGCCAGCTCCACGGTCGGGAGGGTCGGTGAAAAACTGTTTTTT
TRBV6-5,NA,NA,TRBJ2-7,CASSLRDTGYEQYF,TGTGCCAGCAGTCTTCGGGACACGGGTTACGAGCAGTACTTC
TRBV2,once,TRBD1,TRBJ1-1,CASSDLTGTANTEAFF,TGTGCCAGCAGCGACCTTACCGGGACAGCGAACACTGAAGCTTTCTTT
TRBV21-1,NA,NA,TRBJ1-1,CASSKAPPLNTEAFF,TGTGCCAGCAGCAAAGCGCCCCCCTTGAACACTGAAGCTTTCTTT
TRBV2,few,NA,TRBJ2-5,CAVTFGNQETQYF,TGTGCCGTTACTTTTGGGAACCAAGAGACCCAGTACTTC
TRBV5-1,NA,NA,TRBJ2-4,CASSLAGGNIQYF,TGCGCCAGCAGCTTGGCCGGGGGAAACATTCAGTACTTC